Below are 20 T cell receptor beta chains sequenced from a single sample in a study of graft-versus-host responses after intestinal transplantation. Which antigens these TCRs recognize remains unknown. The data were produced by immunoSEQ multiplex PCR, yet TCRdb's version contains in-frame clones alone and is incomplete. The table has some 110,000 clones, approximately 92% seen once. The specimen was unstimulated CD4+ T cells sorted from spleen or lymph node cells, collected before transplant. Receptor source: a human donor who was the organ donor for an intestinal transplant.

The chain joins TRBV4-2 to TRBJ2-3; D is possibly TRBD1 (6 bases). The CDR3 contains 13 residues. The V end lost 4 bases, the J end lost 2 bases, and 7 bases lay between the germline ends. Germline CDR1 is LGHNA and CDR2 is YNFKEQ. The CDR3: CASSRDNTDTQYF. CDR3 nucleotides: TGTGCCAGCAGCCGGGACAACACAGATACGCAGTATTTT.

The chain is built from TRBV29-1 and TRBJ2-1, with TRBD1 matching 8 bases. Trimming took 7 bases from V and 6 from J; bases not matched to a gene: 8. CDR1 is SQVTM and CDR2 is ANQGSEA in the germline V gene. The CDR3 is 13 amino acids. The DNA for the CDR3 is TGCAGCGCCCTTACCGACAGGGGCAATGAGCAGTTCTTC. It translates to CSALTDRGNEQFF.

The chain carries TRBV2 and TRBJ1-1; D is perhaps TRBD1 (6 bases). The CDR3 totals 15 residues. The germline V gene has CDR1 SNHLY and CDR2 FYNNEI. V lost 7 bases and J lost 5, with 20 bases in between. DNA for the CDR3: TGTGCCAGCACCTCAGGGGCGGGGGAGGTGACTGAAGCTTTCTTT. Protein: CASTSGAGEVTEAFF.

V and J are TRBV5-1 and TRBJ2-3; a weak D match, TRBD1 (6 bases). The CDR3 extends over 17 amino acids. The V gene's germline CDR1 is SGHRS and CDR2 YFSETQ. Trimming removed 0 bases at V and 6 bases at J, with 20 bases between. The CDR3 here is CASSLDSEQGVTDTQYF. DNA of the CDR3: TGCGCCAGCAGCTTGGATTCGGAACAGGGTGTAACGGATACGCAGTATTTT.

The V and J genes are TRBV6-5 and TRBJ2-1, with D possibly being TRBD1 or TRBD2 (5 bases each). CDR3 length: 14 residues. Germline loops: CDR1 MNHEY, CDR2 SVGAGI. V lost 6 bases to trimming and J lost 6 bases, with 15 bases between them. The CDR3: CASRTGQRFNEQFF. CDR3 coding DNA: TGTGCCAGCAGAACGGGGCAGAGGTTCAATGAGCAGTTCTTC.

The chain uses TRBV18 and TRBJ1-5, with unresolved D. In germline, CDR1 is KGHSH, CDR2 LQKENI. The CDR3 covers 13 residues. The ends were cut back, 6 bases at V and 3 bases at J, with 9 bases in the middle. The CDR3 loop reads CASSQDLNQPQHF. DNA for the CDR3: TGTGCCAGCTCCCAAGATCTCAATCAGCCCCAGCATTTT.

The V gene is TRBV2, the J gene TRBJ2-7; maybe TRBD2 (6 bases). Germline loops: CDR1 SNHLY, CDR2 FYNNEI. V lost 0 bases and J 2 bases, leaving 11 bases between the germline ends. This CDR3 spans 15 amino acids. CDR3 protein: CASSEAPGLPYEQYF. The CDR3 DNA reads as TGTGCCAGCAGTGAAGCGCCGGGACTCCCCTACGAGCAGTACTTC.

The rearrangement uses TRBV19 and TRBJ2-5; possible D gene TRBD2, 6 bases. Gene TRBJ2-7 matches the end of the DNA better, so the J call may be wrong. In germline, CDR1 is LNHDA, CDR2 SQIVND (reference sequence). The CDR3 has 14 residues. CDR3 DNA sequence: TGTGCCAGTAGTATTTCCGGGGGAGACTACGAGCAGTACTTC. Encoded protein: CASSISGGDYEQYF.

The chain couples TRBV19 to TRBJ2-5; 8 bases match TRBD2. Germline CDR1 and CDR2: LNHDA and SQIVND (reference sequence). V trimming: 5 bases; J trimming: 3 bases; junction bases outside the gene matches: 8. CDR3 length equals 15 residues. The CDR3 here is CASSSRGVKEETQYF. CDR3 nucleotide sequence: TGTGCCAGTAGTTCGCGGGGGGTAAAAGAAGAGACCCAGTACTTC.

The V and J genes are TRBV6-1 and TRBJ2-7, with 9 bases that match TRBD1. The CDR3 runs to 15 residues. J lost 4 bases, V lost 7 bases, and 11 bases had no gene match. CDR1 MNHNS and CDR2 SASEGT come from the germline V gene. This CDR3 reads CASTPRGTGSYEQYF. Here the CDR3 DNA reads TGTGCCAGCACTCCAAGGGGGACAGGGTCGTACGAGCAGTACTTC.

The chain uses TRBV2 and TRBJ1-2, with D possibly TRBD1 on 6 matching bases. CDR1 is SNHLY and CDR2 is FYNNEI in the germline V gene. This CDR3 comprises 14 residues. V lost 3 bases and J 8 bases, leaving 16 bases between the germline ends. The CDR3 reads CASSDRPEGGGYTF. The CDR3 nucleotides are TGTGCCAGCAGTGACCGACCCGAGGGGGGAGGCTACACCTTC.

This clone was detected only once. The V call is TRBV6-5, the J call TRBJ2-5, with D tentatively TRBD1 (6 bases). The V end was cut by 2 bases, the J end by 5 bases, with 18 bases between. Germline lookup yields CDR1 MNHEY and CDR2 SVGAGI. The length of the CDR3 is 16 residues. CDR3 nucleotide sequence: TGTGCCAGCAGTTACCAGGGGTCAGAGCTGGGCGAGACCCAGTACTTC. This codes for CASSYQGSELGETQYF.

This chain's CDR3 is CASSLGTGGAGANVLTF. The CDR3 DNA is TGTGCCAGCAGCTTGGGGACAGGGGGTGCTGGGGCCAACGTCCTGACTTTC. The V gene is TRBV5-4, the J gene TRBJ2-6; 10 bases align to TRBD1. The junction had 2 bases not matched to a gene; V was cut back by 0 bases and J by 2 bases. Germline V gene sequence: CDR1 SGHNT, CDR2 YYREEE (reference sequence). The CDR3 covers 17 residues.

This sequence joins TRBV6-5 and TRBJ2-2; the D is unclear. The CDR3 is 12 amino acids. The germline V gene has CDR1 MNHEY and CDR2 SVGAGI. V shed 7 bases and J shed 7 bases, with 10 bases lying between them. DNA for the CDR3: TGTGCCAGCAAAAGCAATGTCGGGGAGCTGTTTTTT. Its translation: CASKSNVGELFF.

This clone showed up just once. V is TRBV7-9 and J is TRBJ1-4; 8 bases are shared with TRBD1. V was clipped by 6 bases and J by 0 bases; unmatched bases: 3. The CDR3 extends over 15 amino acids. Germline V gives CDR1 SEHNR, CDR2 FQNEAQ (reference sequence). CDR3 residues: CASSSTGATNEKLFF. The CDR3 region has the DNA TGTGCCAGCAGTTCGACAGGGGCAACTAATGAAAAACTGTTTTTT.

This chain uses TRBV5-1 with TRBJ2-1; TRBD1 matches at 7 bases. CDR3 size: 15 residues. J lost 0 bases, V lost 1 base, and 1 base had no gene match. Germline CDR1 and CDR2: SGHRS and YFSETQ. The CDR3 loop reads CASSLTGVSYNEQFF. Here the CDR3 DNA reads TGCGCCAGCAGCTTGACAGGGGTCTCCTACAATGAGCAGTTCTTC.

The rearrangement joins TRBV2 to TRBJ2-5; possible D gene TRBD1, 7 bases. The CDR3 consists of 14 residues. V dropped 6 bases and J dropped 7 bases, with 18 bases sitting between them. In germline, CDR1 is SNHLY, CDR2 FYNNEI. The DNA of the CDR3 is TGTGCCAGCAGGCGGGACAGCGCCAAGAGGACCCAGTACTTC. It encodes CASRRDSAKRTQYF.

The J gene is TRBJ2-1, the V gene TRBV19, with D hard to call. Trimming pared 7 bases from V and 2 bases from J, leaving 9 bases between. The CDR3 has 13 residues. CDR1 LNHDA and CDR2 SQIVND come from the germline V gene (reference sequence). The CDR3 region is CASTPSPYNEQFF. The CDR3 DNA reads as TGTGCCAGTACCCCTTCGCCCTACAATGAGCAGTTCTTC.

This rearrangement joins TRBV28 to TRBJ1-2; D perhaps matches TRBD1 (6 bases). Germline loops: CDR1 MDHEN, CDR2 SYDVKM. V dropped 9 bases and J dropped 4 bases, with 15 bases sitting between them. CDR3 length: 13 amino acids. The CDR3 nucleotides are TGTGCCAGTAGGACGGGGGGCCCCTATGGCTACACCTTC. Protein sequence: CASRTGGPYGYTF.

V and J are TRBV7-2 and TRBJ2-7; D is possibly TRBD2 (6 bases). Germline loops: CDR1 SGHTA, CDR2 FQGNSA. The CDR3 runs 13 residues. The V and J ends lost 1 base and 5 bases respectively, with 9 bases between them. For the CDR3, the DNA is TGTGCCAGCAGCTTAGGGGGAGGCAACGAGCAGTACTTC. Its translation is CASSLGGGNEQYF.